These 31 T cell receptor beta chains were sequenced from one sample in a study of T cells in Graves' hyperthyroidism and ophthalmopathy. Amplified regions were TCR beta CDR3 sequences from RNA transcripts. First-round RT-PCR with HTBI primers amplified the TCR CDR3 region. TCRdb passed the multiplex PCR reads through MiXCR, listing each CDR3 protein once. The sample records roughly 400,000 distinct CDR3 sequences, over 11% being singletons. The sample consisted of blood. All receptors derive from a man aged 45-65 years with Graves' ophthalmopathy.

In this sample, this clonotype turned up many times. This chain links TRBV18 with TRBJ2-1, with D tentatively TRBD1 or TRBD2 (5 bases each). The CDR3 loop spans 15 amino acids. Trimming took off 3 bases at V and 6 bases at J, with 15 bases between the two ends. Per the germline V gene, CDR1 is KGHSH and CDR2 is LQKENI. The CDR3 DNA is TGTGCCAGCTCACCCGGGACGGACCTTGGCAATGAGCAGTTCTTC. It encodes CASSPGTDLGNEQFF.

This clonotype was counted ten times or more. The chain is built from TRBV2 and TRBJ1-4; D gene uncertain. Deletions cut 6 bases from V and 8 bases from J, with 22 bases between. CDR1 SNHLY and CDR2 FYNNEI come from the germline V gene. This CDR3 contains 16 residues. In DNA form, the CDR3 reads TGTGCCAGCAGAATAGAGGACCGGCGGGTCCACGAAAAACTGTTTTTT. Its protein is CASRIEDRRVHEKLFF.

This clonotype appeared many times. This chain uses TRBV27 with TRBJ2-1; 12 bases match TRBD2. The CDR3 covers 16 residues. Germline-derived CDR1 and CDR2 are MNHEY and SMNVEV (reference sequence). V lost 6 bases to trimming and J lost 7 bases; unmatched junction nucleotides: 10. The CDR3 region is CASSLQGLAGSNEQFF. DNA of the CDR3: TGTGCCAGCAGCCTACAAGGACTAGCGGGATCTAATGAGCAGTTCTTC.

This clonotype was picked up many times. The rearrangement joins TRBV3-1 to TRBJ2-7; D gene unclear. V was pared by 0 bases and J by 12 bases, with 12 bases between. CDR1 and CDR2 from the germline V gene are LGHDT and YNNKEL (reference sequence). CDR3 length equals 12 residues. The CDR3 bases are TGTGCCAGCAGCCAAGATCGTTCCCAGCGGTACTTC. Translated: CASSQDRSQRYF.

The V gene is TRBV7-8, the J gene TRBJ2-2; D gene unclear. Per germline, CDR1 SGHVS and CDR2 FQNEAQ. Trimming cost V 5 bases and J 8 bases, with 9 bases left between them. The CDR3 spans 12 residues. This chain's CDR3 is CASSPGGGELFF. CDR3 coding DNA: TGTGCCAGCAGCCCCGGTGGTGGGGAGCTGTTTTTT.

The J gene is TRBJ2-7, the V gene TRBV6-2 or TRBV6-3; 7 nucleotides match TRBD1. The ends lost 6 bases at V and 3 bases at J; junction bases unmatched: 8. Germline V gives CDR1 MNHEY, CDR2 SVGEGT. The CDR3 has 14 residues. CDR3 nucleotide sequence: TGTGCCAGCAGATTCGGGACAGCTCTCTACGAGCAGTACTTC. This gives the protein CASRFGTALYEQYF.

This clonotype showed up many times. The DNA for the CDR3 is TGTGCCAGCAGCGCAAGGACTAGCGGGAGTGTTACGTCCTACAATGAGCAGTTCTTC. Amino acids: CASSARTSGSVTSYNEQFF. V and J are TRBV7-6 and TRBJ2-1; TRBD2 aligns across 13 bases. Trimming took 5 bases from V and 1 from J; bases not matched to a gene: 11. Germline V gene lookup returns CDR1 SGHVS and CDR2 FNYEAQ. The CDR3 is made up of 19 amino acids. Filled out from reference TRBV7-6 and TRBJ2-1, the complete variable domain reads GAGVSQSPRYKVTKRGQDVALRCDPISGHVSLYWYRQALGQGPEFLTYFNYEAQQDKSGLPNDRFSAERPEGSISTLTIQRTEQRDSAMYRCASSARTSGSVTSYNEQFFGPGTRLTVL.

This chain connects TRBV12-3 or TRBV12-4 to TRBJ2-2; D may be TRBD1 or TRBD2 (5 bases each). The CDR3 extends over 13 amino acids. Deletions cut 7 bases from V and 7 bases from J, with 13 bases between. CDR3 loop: CASTPYGGGELFF. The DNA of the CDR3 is TGTGCCAGCACTCCATATGGGGGCGGGGAGCTGTTTTTT.

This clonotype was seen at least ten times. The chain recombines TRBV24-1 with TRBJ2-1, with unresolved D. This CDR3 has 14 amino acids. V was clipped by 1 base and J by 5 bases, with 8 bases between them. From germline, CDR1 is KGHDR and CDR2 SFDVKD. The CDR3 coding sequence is TGTGCCACCAGTGATTTCACCAAGGACAATGAGCAGTTCTTC. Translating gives CATSDFTKDNEQFF.

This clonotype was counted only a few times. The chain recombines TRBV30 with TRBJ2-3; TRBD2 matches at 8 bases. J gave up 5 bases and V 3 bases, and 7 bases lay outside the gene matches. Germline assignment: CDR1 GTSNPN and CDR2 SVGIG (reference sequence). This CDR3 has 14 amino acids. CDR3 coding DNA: TGTGCCTGGAGAACTGGACTAGCAGGAGATACGCAGTATTTT. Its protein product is CAWRTGLAGDTQYF.

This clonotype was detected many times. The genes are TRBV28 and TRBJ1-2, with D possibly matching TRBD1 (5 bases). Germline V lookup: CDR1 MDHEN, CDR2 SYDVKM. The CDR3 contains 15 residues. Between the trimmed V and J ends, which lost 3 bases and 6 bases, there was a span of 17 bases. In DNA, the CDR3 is TGTGCCAGCAGTTTGACCGGGACGGATTTGAATGGCTACACCTTC. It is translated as CASSLTGTDLNGYTF.

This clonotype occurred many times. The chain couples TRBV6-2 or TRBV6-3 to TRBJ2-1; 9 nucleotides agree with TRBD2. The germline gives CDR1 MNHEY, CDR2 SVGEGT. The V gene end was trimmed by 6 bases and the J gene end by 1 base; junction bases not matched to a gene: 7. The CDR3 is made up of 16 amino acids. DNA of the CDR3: TGTGCCAGCAGCCCAGGGACTAGCAAATCCTACAATGAGCAGTTCTTC. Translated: CASSPGTSKSYNEQFF.

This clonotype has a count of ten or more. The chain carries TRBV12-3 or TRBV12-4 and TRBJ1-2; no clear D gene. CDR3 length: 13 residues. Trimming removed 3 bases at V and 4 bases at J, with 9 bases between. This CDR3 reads CASSFNTLYGYTF. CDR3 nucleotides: TGTGCCAGCAGTTTTAACACGCTCTATGGCTACACCTTC.

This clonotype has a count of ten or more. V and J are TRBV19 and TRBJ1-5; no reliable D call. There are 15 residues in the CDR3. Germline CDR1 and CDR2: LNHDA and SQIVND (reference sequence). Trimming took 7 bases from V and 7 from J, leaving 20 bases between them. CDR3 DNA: TGTGCCAGTATCGCCAGTAATTTACGTAGACAGCCCCAGCATTTT. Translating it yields CASIASNLRRQPQHF.

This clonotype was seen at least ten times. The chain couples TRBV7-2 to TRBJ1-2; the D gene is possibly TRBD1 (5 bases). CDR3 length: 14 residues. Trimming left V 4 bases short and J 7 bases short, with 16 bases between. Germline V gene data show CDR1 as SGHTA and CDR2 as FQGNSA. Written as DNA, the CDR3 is TGTGCCAGCAGCTCCGACCCGGGGCTGAGTGGCTACACCTTC. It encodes CASSSDPGLSGYTF.

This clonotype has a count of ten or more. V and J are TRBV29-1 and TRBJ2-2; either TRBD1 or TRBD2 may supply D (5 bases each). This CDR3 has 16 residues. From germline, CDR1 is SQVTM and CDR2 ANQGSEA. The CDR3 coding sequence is TGCAGTATCCCCGGTGTCGTAGGTGGGGGCACCGGGGAGCTGTTTTTT. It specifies CSIPGVVGGGTGELFF.

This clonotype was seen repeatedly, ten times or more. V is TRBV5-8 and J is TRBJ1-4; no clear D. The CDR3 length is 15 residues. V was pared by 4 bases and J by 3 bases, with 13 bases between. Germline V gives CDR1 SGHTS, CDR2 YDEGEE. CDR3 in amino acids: CASSTLGVANEKLFF. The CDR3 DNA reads TGTGCCAGCAGCACCCTCGGGGTAGCTAATGAAAAACTGTTTTTT.

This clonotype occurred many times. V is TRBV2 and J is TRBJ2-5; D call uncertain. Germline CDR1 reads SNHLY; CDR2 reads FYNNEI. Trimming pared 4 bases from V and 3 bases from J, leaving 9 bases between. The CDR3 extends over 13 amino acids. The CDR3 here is CASSVRLEETQYF. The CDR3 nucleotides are TGTGCCAGCAGTGTCAGACTTGAAGAGACCCAGTACTTC.

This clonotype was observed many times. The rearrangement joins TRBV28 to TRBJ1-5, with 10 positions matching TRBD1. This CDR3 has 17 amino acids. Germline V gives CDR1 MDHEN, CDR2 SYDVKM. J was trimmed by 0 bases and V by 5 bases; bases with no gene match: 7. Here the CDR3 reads CASSPRTGGISNQPQHF. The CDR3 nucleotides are TGTGCCAGCAGTCCACGGACAGGGGGTATTAGCAATCAGCCCCAGCATTTT.

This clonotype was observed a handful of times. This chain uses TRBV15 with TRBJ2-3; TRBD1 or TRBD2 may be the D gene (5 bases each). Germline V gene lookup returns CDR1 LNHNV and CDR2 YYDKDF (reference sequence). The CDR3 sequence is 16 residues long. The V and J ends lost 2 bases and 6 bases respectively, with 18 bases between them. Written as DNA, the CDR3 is TGTGCCACCAGCAGAACTACCGGGACGACAACTGATACGCAGTATTTT. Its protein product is CATSRTTGTTTDTQYF. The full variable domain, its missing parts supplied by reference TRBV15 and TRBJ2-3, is DAMVIQNPRYQVTQFGKPVTLSCSQTLNHNVMYWYQQKSSQAPKLLFHYYDKDFNNEADTPDNFQSRRPNTSFCFLDIRSPGLGDTAMYLCATSRTTGTTTDTQYFGPGTRLTVL.

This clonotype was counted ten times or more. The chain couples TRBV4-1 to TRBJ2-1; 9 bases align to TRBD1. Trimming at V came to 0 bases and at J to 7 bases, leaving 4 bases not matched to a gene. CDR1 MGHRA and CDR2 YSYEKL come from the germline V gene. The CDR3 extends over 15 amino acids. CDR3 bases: TGCGCCAGCAGCCAAGAACAGGGGGCGCTTAATGAGCAGTTCTTC. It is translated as CASSQEQGALNEQFF.

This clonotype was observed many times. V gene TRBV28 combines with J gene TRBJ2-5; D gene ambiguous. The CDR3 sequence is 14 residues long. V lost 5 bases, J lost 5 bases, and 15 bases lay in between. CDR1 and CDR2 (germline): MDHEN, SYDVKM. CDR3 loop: CASSVGQSLETQYF. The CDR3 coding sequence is TGTGCCAGCAGTGTTGGCCAGAGTCTGGAGACCCAGTACTTC.

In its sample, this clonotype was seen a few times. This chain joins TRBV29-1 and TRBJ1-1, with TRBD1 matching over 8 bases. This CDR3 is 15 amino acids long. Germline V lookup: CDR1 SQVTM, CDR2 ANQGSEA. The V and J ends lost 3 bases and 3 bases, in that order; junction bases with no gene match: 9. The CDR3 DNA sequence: TGCAGCGTTGATATCCTACAGGGGGGGGACACTGAAGCTTTCTTT. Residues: CSVDILQGGDTEAFF.

CDR3 nucleotides: TGCAGTGCTCATATTAGGAGTTCAGGGCGAAAGGGTACAGATACGCAGTATTTT. Translation gives CSAHIRSSGRKGTDTQYF. The chain has TRBV20-1 and TRBJ2-3, with a tentative D call TRBD1 (5 bases). Germline CDR1 reads DFQATT; CDR2 reads SNEGSKA (reference sequence). V lost 5 bases and J lost 3, with 27 bases in between. This CDR3 has 18 amino acids.

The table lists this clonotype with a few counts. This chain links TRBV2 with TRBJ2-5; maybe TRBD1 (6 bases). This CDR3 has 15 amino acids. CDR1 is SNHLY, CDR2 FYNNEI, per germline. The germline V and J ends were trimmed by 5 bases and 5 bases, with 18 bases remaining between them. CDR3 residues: CASSTQTGPWETQYF. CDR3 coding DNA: TGTGCCAGCAGTACGCAGACAGGACCGTGGGAGACCCAGTACTTC.

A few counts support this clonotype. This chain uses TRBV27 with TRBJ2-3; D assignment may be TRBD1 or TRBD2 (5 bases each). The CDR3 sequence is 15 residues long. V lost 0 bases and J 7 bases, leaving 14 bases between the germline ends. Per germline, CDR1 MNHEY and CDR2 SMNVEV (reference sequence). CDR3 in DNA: TGTGCCAGCAGTTTATCAGCCGGGTGGGGGAATACGCAGTATTTT. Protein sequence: CASSLSAGWGNTQYF.

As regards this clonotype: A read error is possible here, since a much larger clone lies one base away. The CDR3 coding sequence is TGTGACAGCAGCTTAGCCAGGGACGAGCAGTACTTC. Translating gives CDSSLARDEQYF. This chain connects TRBV11-2 to TRBJ2-7; D possibly corresponds to TRBD1 (5 bases). The CDR3 totals 12 residues. The germline gives CDR1 SGHAT, CDR2 FQNNGV.

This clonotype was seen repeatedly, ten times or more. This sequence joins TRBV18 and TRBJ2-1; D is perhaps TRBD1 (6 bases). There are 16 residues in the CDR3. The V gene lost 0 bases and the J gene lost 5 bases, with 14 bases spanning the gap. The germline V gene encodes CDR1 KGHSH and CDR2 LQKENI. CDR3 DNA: TGTGCCAGCTCACCACCGACAGGACGAGGGGACAATGAGCAGTTCTTC. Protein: CASSPPTGRGDNEQFF.

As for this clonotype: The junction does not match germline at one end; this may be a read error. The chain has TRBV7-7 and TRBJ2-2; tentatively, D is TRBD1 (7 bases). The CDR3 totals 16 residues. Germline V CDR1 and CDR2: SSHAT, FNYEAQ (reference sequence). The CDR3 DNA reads TGTGCTAGCAGCGAGGGTCGGCAGGGGGGCACCGGGGAGCTGTTTTTT. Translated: CASSEGRQGGTGELFF.

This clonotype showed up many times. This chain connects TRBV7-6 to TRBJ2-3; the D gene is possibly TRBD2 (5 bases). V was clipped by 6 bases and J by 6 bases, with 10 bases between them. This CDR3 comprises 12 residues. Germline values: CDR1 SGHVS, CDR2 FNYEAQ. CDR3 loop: CASRREGDTQYF. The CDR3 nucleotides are TGTGCCAGCAGACGAGAGGGCGATACGCAGTATTTT.

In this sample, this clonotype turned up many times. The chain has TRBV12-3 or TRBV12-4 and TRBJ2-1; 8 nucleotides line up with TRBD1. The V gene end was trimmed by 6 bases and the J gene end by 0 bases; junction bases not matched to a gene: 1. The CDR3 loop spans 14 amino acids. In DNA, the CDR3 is TGTGCCAGCAGGGGACAGGACTCCTACAATGAGCAGTTCTTC. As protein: CASRGQDSYNEQFF.